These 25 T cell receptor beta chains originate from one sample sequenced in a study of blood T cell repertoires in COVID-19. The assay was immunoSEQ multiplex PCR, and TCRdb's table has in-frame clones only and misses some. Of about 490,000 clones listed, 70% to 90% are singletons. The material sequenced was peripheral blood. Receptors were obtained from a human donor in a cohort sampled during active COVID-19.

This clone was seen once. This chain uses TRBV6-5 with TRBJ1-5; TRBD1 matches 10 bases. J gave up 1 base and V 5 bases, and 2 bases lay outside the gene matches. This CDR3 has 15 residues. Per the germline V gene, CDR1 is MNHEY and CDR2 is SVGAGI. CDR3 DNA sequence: TGTGCCAGCAGTAAGGGACAGGGGAGCAATCAGCCCCAGCATTTT. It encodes CASSKGQGSNQPQHF.

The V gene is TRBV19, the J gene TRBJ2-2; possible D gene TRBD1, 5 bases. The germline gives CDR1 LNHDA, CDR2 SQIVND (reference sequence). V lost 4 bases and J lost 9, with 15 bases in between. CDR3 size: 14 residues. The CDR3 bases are TGTGCCAGTAGTACTCAGGGAAAGGACAGGGAGCTGTTTTTT. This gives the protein CASSTQGKDRELFF.

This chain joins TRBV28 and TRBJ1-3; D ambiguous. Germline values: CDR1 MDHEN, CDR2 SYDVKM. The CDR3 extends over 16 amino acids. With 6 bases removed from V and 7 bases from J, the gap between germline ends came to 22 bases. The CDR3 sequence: CASSPPHTLTGNTIYF. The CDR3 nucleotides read TGTGCCAGCAGCCCCCCCCATACCCTGACGGGGAACACCATATATTTT. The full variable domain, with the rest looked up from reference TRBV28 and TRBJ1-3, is DVKVTQSSRYLVKRTGEKVFLECVQDMDHENMFWYRQDPGLGLRLIYFSYDVKMKEKGDIPEGYSVSREKKERFSLILESASTNQTSMYLCASSPPHTLTGNTIYFGEGSWLTVV.

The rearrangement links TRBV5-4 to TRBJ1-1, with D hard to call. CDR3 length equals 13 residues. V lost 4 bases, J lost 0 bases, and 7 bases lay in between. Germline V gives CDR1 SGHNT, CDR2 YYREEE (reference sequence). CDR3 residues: CASSPTMNTEAFF. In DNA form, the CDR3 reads TGTGCCAGCAGCCCAACAATGAACACTGAAGCTTTCTTT.

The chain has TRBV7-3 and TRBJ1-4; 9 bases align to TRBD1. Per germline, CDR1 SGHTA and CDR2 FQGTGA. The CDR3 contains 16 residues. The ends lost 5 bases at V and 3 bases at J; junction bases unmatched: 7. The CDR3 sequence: CASSPTGGVPNEKLFF. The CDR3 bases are TGTGCCAGCAGCCCGACAGGGGGGGTCCCTAATGAAAAACTGTTTTTT.

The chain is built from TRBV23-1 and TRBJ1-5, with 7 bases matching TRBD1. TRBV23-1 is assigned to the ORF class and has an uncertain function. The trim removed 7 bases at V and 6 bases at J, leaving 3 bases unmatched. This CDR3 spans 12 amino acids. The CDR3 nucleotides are TGCGCCAGCATAGCAGGGGGTCAGCCCCAGCATTTT. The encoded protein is CASIAGGQPQHF.

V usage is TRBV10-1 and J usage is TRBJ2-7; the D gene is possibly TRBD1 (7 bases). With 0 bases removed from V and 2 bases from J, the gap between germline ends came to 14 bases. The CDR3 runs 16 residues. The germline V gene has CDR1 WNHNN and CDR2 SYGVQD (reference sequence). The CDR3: CASSESGGTETYEQYF. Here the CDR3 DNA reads TGCGCCAGCAGTGAGTCAGGGGGGACAGAGACCTACGAGCAGTACTTC.

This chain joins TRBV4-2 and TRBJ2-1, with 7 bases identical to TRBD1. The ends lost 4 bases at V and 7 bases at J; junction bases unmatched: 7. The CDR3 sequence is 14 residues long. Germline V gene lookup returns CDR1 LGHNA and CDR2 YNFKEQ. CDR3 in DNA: TGTGCCAGCAGCCCATCCGGGACAGTTAATGAGCAGTTCTTC. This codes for CASSPSGTVNEQFF.

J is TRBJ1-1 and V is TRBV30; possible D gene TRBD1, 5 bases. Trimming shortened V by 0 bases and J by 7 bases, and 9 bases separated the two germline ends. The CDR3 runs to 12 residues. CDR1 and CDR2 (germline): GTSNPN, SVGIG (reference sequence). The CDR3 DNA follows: TGTGCCTGGAGTGTAAAGGGGAATGAAGCTTTCTTT. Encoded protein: CAWSVKGNEAFF.

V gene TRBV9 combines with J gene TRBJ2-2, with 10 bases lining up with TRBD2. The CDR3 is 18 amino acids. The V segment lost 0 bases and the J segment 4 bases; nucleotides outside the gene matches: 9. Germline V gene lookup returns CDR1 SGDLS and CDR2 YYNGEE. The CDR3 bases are TGTGCCAGCAGCGTAGGTCTAGCGGGAGACCCTGCCACCGGGGAGCTGTTTTTT. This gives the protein CASSVGLAGDPATGELFF.

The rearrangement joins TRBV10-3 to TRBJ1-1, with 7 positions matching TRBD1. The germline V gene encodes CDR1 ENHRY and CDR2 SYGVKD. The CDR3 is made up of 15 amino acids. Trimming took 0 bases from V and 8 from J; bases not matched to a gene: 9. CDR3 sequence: CAISESRQGGLEAFF. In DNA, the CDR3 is TGTGCCATCAGTGAGTCGAGGCAGGGGGGCCTCGAAGCTTTCTTT.

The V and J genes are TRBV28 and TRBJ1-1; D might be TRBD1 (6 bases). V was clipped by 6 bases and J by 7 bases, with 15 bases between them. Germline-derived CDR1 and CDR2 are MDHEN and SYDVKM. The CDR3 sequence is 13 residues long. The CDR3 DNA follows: TGTGCCAGCAGCCTCGGGACAAGGGGTGAAGCTTTCTTT. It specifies CASSLGTRGEAFF.

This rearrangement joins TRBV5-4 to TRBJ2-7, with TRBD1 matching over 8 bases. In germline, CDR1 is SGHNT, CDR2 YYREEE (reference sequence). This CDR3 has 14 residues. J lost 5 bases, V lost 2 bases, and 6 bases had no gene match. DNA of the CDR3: TGTGCCAGCAGCTTAAGGACAGGGACCCACGAGCAGTACTTC. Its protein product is CASSLRTGTHEQYF.

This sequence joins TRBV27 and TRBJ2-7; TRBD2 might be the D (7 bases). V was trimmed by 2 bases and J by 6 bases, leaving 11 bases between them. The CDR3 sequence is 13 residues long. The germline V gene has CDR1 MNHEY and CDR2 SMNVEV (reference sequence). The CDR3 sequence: CASSLGGAVEQYF. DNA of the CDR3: TGTGCCAGCAGTTTAGGGGGGGCGGTCGAGCAGTACTTC.

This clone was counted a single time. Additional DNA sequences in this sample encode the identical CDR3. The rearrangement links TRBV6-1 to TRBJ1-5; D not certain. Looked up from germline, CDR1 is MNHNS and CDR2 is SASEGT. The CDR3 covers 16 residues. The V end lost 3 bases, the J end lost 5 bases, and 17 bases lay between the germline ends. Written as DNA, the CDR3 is TGTGCCAGCAGTGAGGCCCTGGCGGGATCCCATCAGCCCCAGCATTTT. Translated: CASSEALAGSHQPQHF.

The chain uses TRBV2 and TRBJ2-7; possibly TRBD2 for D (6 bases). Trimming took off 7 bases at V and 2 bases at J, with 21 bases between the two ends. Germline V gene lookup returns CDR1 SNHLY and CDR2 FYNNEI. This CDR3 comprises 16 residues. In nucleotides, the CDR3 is TGTGCCAGCAAAAGCAGGCATAGGGGACTTGCCTACGAGCAGTACTTC. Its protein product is CASKSRHRGLAYEQYF.

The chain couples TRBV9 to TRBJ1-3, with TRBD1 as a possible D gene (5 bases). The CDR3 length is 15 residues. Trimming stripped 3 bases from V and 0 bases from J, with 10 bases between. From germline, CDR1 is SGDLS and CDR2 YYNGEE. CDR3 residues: CASSGGRDSGNTIYF. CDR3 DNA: TGTGCCAGCAGCGGGGGGAGGGACTCTGGAAACACCATATATTTT.

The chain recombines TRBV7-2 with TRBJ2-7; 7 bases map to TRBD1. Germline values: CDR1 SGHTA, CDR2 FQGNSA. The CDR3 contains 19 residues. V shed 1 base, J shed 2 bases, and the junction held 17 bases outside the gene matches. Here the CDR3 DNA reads TGTGCCAGCAGCTTAGAATTTTCAGGGGGAAGGGTCCCAACCTACGAGCAGTACTTC. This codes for CASSLEFSGGRVPTYEQYF.

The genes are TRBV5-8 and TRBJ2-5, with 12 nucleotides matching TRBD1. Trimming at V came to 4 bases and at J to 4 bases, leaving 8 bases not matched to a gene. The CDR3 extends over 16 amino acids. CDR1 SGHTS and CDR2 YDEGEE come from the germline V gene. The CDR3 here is CASSAGTGGRGETQYF. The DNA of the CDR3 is TGTGCCAGCAGCGCCGGGACAGGGGGCAGGGGAGAGACCCAGTACTTC. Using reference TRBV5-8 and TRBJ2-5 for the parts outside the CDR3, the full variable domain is EAGVTQSPTHLIKTRGQQATLRCSPISGHTSVYWYQQALGLGLQFLLWYDEGEERNRGNFPPRFSGRQFPNYSSELNVNALELEDSALYLCASSAGTGGRGETQYFGPGTRLLVL.

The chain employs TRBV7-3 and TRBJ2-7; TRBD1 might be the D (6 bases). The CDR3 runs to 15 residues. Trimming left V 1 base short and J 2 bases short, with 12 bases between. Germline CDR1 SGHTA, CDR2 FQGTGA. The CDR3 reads CASSLNPGAPYEQYF. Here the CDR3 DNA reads TGTGCCAGCAGCTTAAACCCAGGGGCCCCCTACGAGCAGTACTTC.

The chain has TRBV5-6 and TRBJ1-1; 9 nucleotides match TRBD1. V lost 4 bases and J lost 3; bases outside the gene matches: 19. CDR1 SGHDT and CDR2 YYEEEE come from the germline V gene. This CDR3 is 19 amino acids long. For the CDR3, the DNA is TGTGCCAGCAGCCGTCTCGTCCCGGGACAGGGTGTAGGTCACACTGAAGCTTTCTTT. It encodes CASSRLVPGQGVGHTEAFF.

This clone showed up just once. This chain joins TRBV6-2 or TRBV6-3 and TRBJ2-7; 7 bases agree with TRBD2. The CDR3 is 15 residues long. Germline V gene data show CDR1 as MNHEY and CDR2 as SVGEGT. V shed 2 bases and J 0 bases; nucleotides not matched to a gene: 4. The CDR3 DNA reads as TGTGCCAGCAGTTACGGCGGGAGCCTCTCCTACGAGCAGTACTTC. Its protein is CASSYGGSLSYEQYF.

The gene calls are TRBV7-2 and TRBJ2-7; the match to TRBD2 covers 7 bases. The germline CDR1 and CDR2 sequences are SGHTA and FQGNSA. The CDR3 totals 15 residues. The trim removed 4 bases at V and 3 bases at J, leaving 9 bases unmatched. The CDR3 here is CASSSRGREFYEQYF. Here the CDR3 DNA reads TGTGCCAGCAGCTCCCGTGGGCGGGAGTTCTACGAGCAGTACTTC. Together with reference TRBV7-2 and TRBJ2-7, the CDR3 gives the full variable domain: GAGVSQSPSNKVTEKGKDVELRCDPISGHTALYWYRQSLGQGLEFLIYFQGNSAPDKSGLPSDRFSAERTGGSVSTLTIQRTQQEDSAVYLCASSSRGREFYEQYFGPGTRLTVT.

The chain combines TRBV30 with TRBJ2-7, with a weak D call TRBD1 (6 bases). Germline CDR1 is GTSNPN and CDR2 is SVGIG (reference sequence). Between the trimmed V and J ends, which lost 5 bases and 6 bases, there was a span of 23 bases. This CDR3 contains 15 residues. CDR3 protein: CAWANPPSRGAEQYF. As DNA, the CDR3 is TGTGCCTGGGCTAACCCCCCGAGCAGGGGCGCCGAGCAGTACTTC.

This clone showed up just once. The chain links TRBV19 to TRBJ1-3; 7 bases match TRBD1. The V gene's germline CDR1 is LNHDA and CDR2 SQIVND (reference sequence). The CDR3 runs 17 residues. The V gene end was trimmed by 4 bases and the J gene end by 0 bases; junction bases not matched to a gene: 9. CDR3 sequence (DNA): TGTGCCAGTAGTAAATTACAGGGGCCCGACTCTGGAAACACCATATATTTT. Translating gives CASSKLQGPDSGNTIYF.